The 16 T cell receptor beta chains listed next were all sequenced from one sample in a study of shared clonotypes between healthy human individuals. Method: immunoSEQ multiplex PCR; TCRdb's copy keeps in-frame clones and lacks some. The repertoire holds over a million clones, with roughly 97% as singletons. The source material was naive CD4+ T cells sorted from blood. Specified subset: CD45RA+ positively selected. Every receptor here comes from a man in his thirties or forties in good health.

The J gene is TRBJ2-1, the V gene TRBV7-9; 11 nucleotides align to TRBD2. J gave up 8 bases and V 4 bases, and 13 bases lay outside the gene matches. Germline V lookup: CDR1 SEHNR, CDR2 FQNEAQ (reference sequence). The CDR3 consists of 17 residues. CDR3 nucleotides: TGTGCCAGCAGCTGGGGACTAGCGGTTACGGCACCTTATGAGCAGTTCTTC. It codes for CASSWGLAVTAPYEQFF. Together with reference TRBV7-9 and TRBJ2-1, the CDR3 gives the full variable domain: DTGVSQNPRHKITKRGQNVTFRCDPISEHNRLYWYRQTLGQGPEFLTYFQNEAQLEKSRLLSDRFSAERPKGSFSTLEIQRTEQGDSAMYLCASSWGLAVTAPYEQFFGPGTRLTVL.

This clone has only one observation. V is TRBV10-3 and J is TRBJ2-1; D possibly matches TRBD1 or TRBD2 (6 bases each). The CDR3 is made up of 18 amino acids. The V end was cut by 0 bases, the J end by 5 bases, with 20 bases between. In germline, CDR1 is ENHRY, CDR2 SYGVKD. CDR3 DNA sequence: TGTGCCATCAGTGAGTCGATGGGAGGCACAGGGTGGGACAATGAGCAGTTCTTC. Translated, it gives CAISESMGGTGWDNEQFF.

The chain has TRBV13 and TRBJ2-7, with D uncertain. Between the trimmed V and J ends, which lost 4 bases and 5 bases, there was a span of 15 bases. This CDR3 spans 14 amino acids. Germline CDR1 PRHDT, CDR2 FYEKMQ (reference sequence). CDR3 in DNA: TGTGCCAGCAGCTGGCCGATGAGAAAAAACGAGCAGTACTTC. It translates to CASSWPMRKNEQYF.

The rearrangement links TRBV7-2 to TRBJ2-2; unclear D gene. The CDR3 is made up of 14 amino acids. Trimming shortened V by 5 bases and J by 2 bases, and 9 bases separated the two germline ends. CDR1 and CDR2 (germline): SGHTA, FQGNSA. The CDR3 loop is CASSINPNTGELFF. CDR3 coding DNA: TGTGCCAGCAGCATAAATCCAAACACCGGGGAGCTGTTTTTT.

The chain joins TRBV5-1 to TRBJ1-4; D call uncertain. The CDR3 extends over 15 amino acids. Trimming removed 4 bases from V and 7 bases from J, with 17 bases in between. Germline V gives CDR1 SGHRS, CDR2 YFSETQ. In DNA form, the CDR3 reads TGCGCCAGCAGCCGAGGGCCGGCCCAGCCTGAAAAACTGTTTTTT. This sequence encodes CASSRGPAQPEKLFF.

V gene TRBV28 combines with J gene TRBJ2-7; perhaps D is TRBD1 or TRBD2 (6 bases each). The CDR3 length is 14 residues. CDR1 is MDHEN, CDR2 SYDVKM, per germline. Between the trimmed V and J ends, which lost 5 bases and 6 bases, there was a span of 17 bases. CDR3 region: CASSAGGPATEQYF. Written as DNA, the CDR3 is TGTGCCAGCAGTGCCGGGGGCCCAGCCACCGAGCAGTACTTC.

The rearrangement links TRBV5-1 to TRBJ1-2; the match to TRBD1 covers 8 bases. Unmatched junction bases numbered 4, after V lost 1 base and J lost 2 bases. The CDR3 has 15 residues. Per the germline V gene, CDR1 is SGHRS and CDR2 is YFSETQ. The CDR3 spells CASSLLQGANYGYTF. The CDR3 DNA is TGCGCCAGCAGCTTGCTCCAGGGGGCGAACTATGGCTACACCTTC.

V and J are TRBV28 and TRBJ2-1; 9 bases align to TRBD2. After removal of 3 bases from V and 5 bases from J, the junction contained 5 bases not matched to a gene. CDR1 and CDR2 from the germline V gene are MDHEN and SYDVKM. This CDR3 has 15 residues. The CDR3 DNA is TGTGCCAGCAGTTTTGCGGGAGGGAAAAACAATGAGCAGTTCTTC. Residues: CASSFAGGKNNEQFF.

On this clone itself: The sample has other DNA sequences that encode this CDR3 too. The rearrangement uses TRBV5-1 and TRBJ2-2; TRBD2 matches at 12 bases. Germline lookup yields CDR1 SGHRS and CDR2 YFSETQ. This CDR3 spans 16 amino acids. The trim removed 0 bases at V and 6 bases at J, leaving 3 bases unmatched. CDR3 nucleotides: TGCGCCAGCAGCTTGGGGCTAGCGGGAGGGGCCGGGGAGCTGTTTTTT. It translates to CASSLGLAGGAGELFF.

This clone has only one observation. CDR3 loop: CAWSGTFENEQYF. CDR3 in DNA: TGTGCCTGGAGTGGGACCTTTGAAAACGAGCAGTACTTC. The chain is built from TRBV30 and TRBJ2-7; D gene ambiguous. Germline CDR1 GTSNPN, CDR2 SVGIG (reference sequence). The germline V and J ends were trimmed by 1 base and 5 bases, with 12 bases remaining between them. The CDR3 covers 13 residues.

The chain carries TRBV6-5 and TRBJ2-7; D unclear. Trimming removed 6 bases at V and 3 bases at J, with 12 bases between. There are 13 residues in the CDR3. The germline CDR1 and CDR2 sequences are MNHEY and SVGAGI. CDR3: CASRPGRNYEQYF. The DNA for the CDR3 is TGTGCCAGCAGACCCGGACGGAACTACGAGCAGTACTTC.

The CDR3 nucleotides read TGTGCCTGGAGGGGGACGCCCAGCGGGGAGCTGTTTTTT. Encoded protein: CAWRGTPSGELFF. This chain uses TRBV30 with TRBJ2-2, with D tentatively TRBD1 or TRBD2 (5 bases each). The CDR3 runs 13 residues. Germline V gives CDR1 GTSNPN, CDR2 SVGIG (reference sequence). V shed 3 bases and J shed 7 bases, with 12 bases lying between them.

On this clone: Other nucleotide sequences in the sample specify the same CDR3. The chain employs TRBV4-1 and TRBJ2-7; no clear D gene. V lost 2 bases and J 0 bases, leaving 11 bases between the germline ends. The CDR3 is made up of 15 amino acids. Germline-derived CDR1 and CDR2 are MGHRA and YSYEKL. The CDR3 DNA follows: TGCGCCAGCAGCCAATTCTCAGGTGGCTCCTACGAGCAGTACTTC. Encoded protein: CASSQFSGGSYEQYF.

The CDR3 protein is CASSQELAGHTGELFF. DNA for the CDR3: TGTGCCAGCAGCCAAGAGCTAGCGGGGCACACCGGGGAGCTGTTTTTT. The V and J genes are TRBV7-2 and TRBJ2-2; the match to TRBD2 covers 9 bases. Germline CDR1 and CDR2: SGHTA and FQGNSA. J lost 3 bases, V lost 5 bases, and 7 bases had no gene match. The CDR3 is 16 amino acids.

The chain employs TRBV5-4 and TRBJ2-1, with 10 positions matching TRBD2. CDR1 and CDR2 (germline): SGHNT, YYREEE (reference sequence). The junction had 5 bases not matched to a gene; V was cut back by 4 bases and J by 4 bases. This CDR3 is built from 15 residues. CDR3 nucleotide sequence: TGTGCCAGCAGCGGGGAGCGGGAGGGTTACAATGAGCAGTTCTTC. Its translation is CASSGEREGYNEQFF.

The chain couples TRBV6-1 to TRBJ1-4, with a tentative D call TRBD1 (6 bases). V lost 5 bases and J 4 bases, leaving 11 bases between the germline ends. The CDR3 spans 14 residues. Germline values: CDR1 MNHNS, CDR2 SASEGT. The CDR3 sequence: CASSRGLGNEKLFF. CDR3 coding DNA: TGTGCCAGCAGTAGGGGGTTGGGTAATGAAAAACTGTTTTTT.